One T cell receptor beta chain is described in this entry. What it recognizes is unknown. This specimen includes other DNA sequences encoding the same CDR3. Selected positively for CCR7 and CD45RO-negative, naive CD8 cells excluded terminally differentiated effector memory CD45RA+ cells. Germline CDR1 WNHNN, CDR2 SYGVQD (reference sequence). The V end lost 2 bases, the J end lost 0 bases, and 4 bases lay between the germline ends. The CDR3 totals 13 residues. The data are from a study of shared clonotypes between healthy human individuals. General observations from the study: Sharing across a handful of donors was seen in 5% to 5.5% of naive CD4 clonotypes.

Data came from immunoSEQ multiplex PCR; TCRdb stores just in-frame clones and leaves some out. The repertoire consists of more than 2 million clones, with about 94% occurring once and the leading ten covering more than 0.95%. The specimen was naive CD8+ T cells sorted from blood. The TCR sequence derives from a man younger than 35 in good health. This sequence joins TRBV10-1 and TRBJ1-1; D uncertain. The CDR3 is CASSEVVNTEAFF. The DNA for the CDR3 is TGCGCCAGCAGTGAGGTGGTGAACACTGAAGCTTTCTTT.